The present entry profiles one T cell receptor (beta chain) with its context. This clone appeared a few times. The specificity of this receptor is unknown. Per-base qualities were not stored, and no clone one base away is much larger. An Illumina MiSeq was used to sequence the TCRbeta libraries, yielding an average of around 40,000 productive templates per sample. TCRbeta CDR3 libraries were generated with the immunoSEQ assay using multiplex PCR amplification. Under the source paper's analysis protocol: Repertoire diversity was computed as previously defined, with values near 0 indicating extremely monoclonal samples. TCRdb mirrors the immuneACCESS table, restricted to in-frame sequences. Some clones are absent from its copies; in checked studies, under half trace to an unresolved V gene, and the reason for the others is unknown. Clonal size and the V and J genes are those of that table, whereas D and trimming came from the DNA. Across this sample there are about 4,600 clones, with roughly 49% seen only once. 70% to 85% of the sample is held by the ten biggest clonotypes.

The data originate from a study of STAT3 mutations in large granular lymphocyte leukemia (dated by TCRdb to about 2019). Context from the whole study: Canonical activating STAT3 mutations were detected in roughly half of the longitudinally sequenced T-LGLL patients. More than half of T-LGLL patients received one or more immunosuppressive therapy regimens, with hematologic response in roughly 41% of those treated. Patients with T-cell large granular lymphocyte leukemia underwent serial deep sequencing of TCRbeta CDR3 and STAT3 to reconstruct clonal hierarchy and dynamics. From an initial cohort of approximately 220 LGL patients, eighteen representative T-LGLL cases were chosen for longitudinal sequencing of TCRbeta and STAT3. Two patients with natural killer LGL leukemia were also sequenced longitudinally as controls within the study. For each patient, sequencing was performed at an average of around 4 time points, with a range of 2 to 8 samplings.

What the research found in general, with its limitations: In 6 of 18 patients, TCR clonotype switching occurred after therapy, and every newly emerging clone was STAT3 wild type. Because codominant clonotypes persisted in some patients, a small but highly pathogenic clone may have been missed. The linking of therapy response to changes in TCR clonal burden was complicated by variable intervals between samplings and differing treatment regimens. At least one immunodominant TCRbeta clonotype was present in every T-LGLL patient, and multiple immunodominant subclonotypes appeared in about half of the T-LGLL patients. Because no samples were available when a clone first appeared, clonal expansion was inferred from samplings taken at other points. The burden of the dominant TCR clone was higher than the STAT3 mutant burden in several patients, which suggests that the STAT3 mutation arose secondarily inside a clone that had already expanded.

From the cysteine up to the phenylalanine, the CDR3 has a length of 11 residues. Only the CDR3 region is kept as DNA, spanning 33 bases read in frame from base 1. Deletion took 5 bases off V and 16 bases off J, with a span of 17 bases between the germline ends. The germline V gene (reference sequence) specifies GTSNPN as CDR1 and SVGIG as CDR2. DNA was extracted from blood mononuclear cells, and the same DNA was used for both TCR and STAT3 sequencing. The TCR comes from a man aged 55 to 70 with T-cell large granular lymphocyte leukemia. Some clones in this sample may be carry-over from other donors' samples. The age is the age at diagnosis. The rearranged segments are TRBV30 and TRBJ1-4; no D gene call is confident. The sequencing sample was made of peripheral blood mononuclear cells. The base sequence is TGTGCCTGGGGTTCTGGTGGCGGCTGGTTTTTT. It is translated as CAWGSGGGWFF. Reference TRBV30 and TRBJ1-4 genes cover what lies past the CDR3, so the full variable domain is SQTIHQWPATLVQPVGSPLSLECTVEGTSNPNLYWYRQAAGRGLQLLFYSVGIGQISSEVPQNLSASRPQDRQFILSSKKLLLSDSGFYLCAWGSGGGWFFGSGTQLSVL.